This T cell receptor beta chain was sequenced in a study of circulating and synovial CD4+ cells in juvenile arthritis. CDR3 length: 13 amino acids. Germline V gene lookup returns CDR1 SGHRS and CDR2 YFSETQ. The germline V and J ends were trimmed by 0 bases and 4 bases, with 7 bases remaining between them. Using immunoSEQ multiplex PCR, the repertoire was profiled, and TCRdb retains in-frame clones only, with some absent. This table has around 32,000 clones, 93% appearing once. The TCR originated in a human donor with juvenile idiopathic arthritis. The specimen was CD4+ T cells from blood. The chain carries TRBV5-1 and TRBJ1-2; D is unclear. This chain's CDR3 is CASSLGAAYGYTF. The CDR3 coding sequence is TGCGCCAGCAGCTTGGGAGCGGCCTATGGCTACACCTTC. Together with reference TRBV5-1 and TRBJ1-2, the CDR3 gives the full variable domain: KAGVTQTPRYLIKTRGQQVTLSCSPISGHRSVSWYQQTPGQGLQFLFEYFSETQRNKGNFPGRFSGRQFSNSRSEMNVSTLELGDSALYLCASSLGAAYGYTFGSGTRLTVV.